The 10 T cell receptor beta chains below all came from one sample that was sequenced in a study of cytomegalovirus exposure and HLA in healthy donors. Use of 60 Vbeta and 13 Jbeta primers characterized the PCR. Clones were sequenced by immunoSEQ multiplex PCR, and TCRdb holds only the in-frame ones, with some missing. The table includes about 95,000 clones, about three quarters detected once. Input material: PBMCs. All receptors come from a man younger than 45 in good health and CMV-seropositive.

The V call is TRBV2, the J call TRBJ2-1; 15 nucleotides align to TRBD2. The V gene's germline CDR1 is SNHLY and CDR2 FYNNEI. The CDR3 runs to 14 residues. With 5 bases clipped from V and 12 bases from J, the junction kept 5 bases outside the gene matches. CDR3 bases: TGTGCCAGCAGTCCCCGGGGACTAGCGGGAGGGCAGTTCTTC. Residues: CASSPRGLAGGQFF. Using reference TRBV2 and TRBJ2-1 for the parts outside the CDR3, the full variable domain is EPEVTQTPSHQVTQMGQEVILRCVPISNHLYFYWYRQILGQKVEFLVSFYNNEISEKSEIFDDQFSVERPDGSNFTLKIRSTKLEDSAMYFCASSPRGLAGGQFFGPGTRLTVL.

As regards this clone: This CDR3 is also generated by other DNA sequences in the sample. The chain couples TRBV5-6 to TRBJ2-1; unclear D gene. The germline CDR1 and CDR2 sequences are SGHDT and YYEEEE. The CDR3 has 12 residues. V was trimmed by 4 bases and J by 7 bases, leaving 9 bases between them. The CDR3 nucleotides are TGTGCCAGCAGCCTATTATTAAATGAGCAGTTCTTC. Translation gives CASSLLLNEQFF. Full variable domain (outside the CDR3, taken from reference TRBV5-6 and TRBJ2-1): DAGVTQSPTHLIKTRGQQVTLRCSPKSGHDTVSWYQQALGQGPQFIFQYYEEEERQRGNFPDRFSGHQFPNYSSELNVNALLLGDSALYLCASSLLLNEQFFGPGTRLTVL.

The rearrangement links TRBV9 to TRBJ2-3; TRBD2 matches at 8 bases. The CDR3 has 20 amino acids. Germline V gives CDR1 SGDLS, CDR2 YYNGEE. Unmatched junction bases numbered 19, after V lost 4 bases and J lost 0 bases. The CDR3 protein is CASSIPQGLGARYSTDTQYF. DNA for the CDR3: TGTGCCAGCAGCATCCCCCAGGGACTAGGGGCCCGCTATAGCACAGATACGCAGTATTTT.

J is TRBJ1-1 and V is TRBV7-9, with TRBD1 matching 10 bases. The germline V gene has CDR1 SEHNR and CDR2 FQNEAQ (reference sequence). V was clipped by 0 bases and J by 7 bases; unmatched bases: 5. CDR3 length: 15 amino acids. DNA of the CDR3: TGTGCCAGCAGCTTAGCGGGGGACAGGGGATTTGAAGCTTTCTTT. This codes for CASSLAGDRGFEAFF.

The chain employs TRBV9 and TRBJ1-2, with TRBD1 matching over 7 bases. Germline CDR1 reads SGDLS; CDR2 reads YYNGEE. Unmatched junction bases numbered 10, after V lost 0 bases and J lost 8 bases. This CDR3 is 15 amino acids long. The CDR3 is CASSVDPGQFRGYTF. The CDR3 DNA reads as TGTGCCAGCAGCGTAGACCCGGGACAGTTTCGCGGCTACACCTTC.

This clone was counted a few times. The CDR3 sequence: CASSFSGIPKAFF. The CDR3 bases are TGTGCCAGCAGTTTTTCAGGGATCCCAAAAGCTTTCTTT. The V gene is TRBV28, the J gene TRBJ1-1; tentatively, D is TRBD1 (5 bases). There are 13 residues in the CDR3. The V gene lost 3 bases and the J gene lost 9 bases, with 14 bases spanning the gap. Germline V CDR1 and CDR2: MDHEN, SYDVKM.

This chain joins TRBV7-2 and TRBJ1-2; D gene ambiguous. V was shortened by 6 bases and J by 4 bases, with 21 bases between the two germline ends. Per germline, CDR1 SGHTA and CDR2 FQGNSA. The CDR3 spans 16 residues. This chain's CDR3 is CASSLLWEAGSYGYTF. The DNA for the CDR3 is TGTGCCAGCAGTCTCCTGTGGGAGGCGGGCTCCTATGGCTACACCTTC.

V gene TRBV7-2 combines with J gene TRBJ1-1; D not certain. The V end lost 5 bases, the J end lost 8 bases, and 15 bases lay between the germline ends. The CDR3 runs to 13 residues. Germline values: CDR1 SGHTA, CDR2 FQGNSA. The CDR3 sequence is CASSPPPGREAFF. CDR3 sequence (DNA): TGTGCCAGCAGCCCTCCCCCTGGCAGGGAAGCTTTCTTT.

The chain combines TRBV5-1 with TRBJ1-5, with D perhaps TRBD1 (6 bases). Germline V gene data show CDR1 as SGHRS and CDR2 as YFSETQ. CDR3 length: 15 residues. The V gene lost 4 bases and the J gene lost 2 bases, with 13 bases spanning the gap. The CDR3 spells CASSVTGLGNQPQHF. CDR3 sequence (DNA): TGCGCCAGCAGCGTCACAGGGTTGGGCAATCAGCCCCAGCATTTT. The complete variable domain, with remaining parts taken from reference TRBV5-1 and TRBJ1-5, reads KAGVTQTPRYLIKTRGQQVTLSCSPISGHRSVSWYQQTPGQGLQFLFEYFSETQRNKGNFPGRFSGRQFSNSRSEMNVSTLELGDSALYLCASSVTGLGNQPQHFGDGTRLSIL.

The CDR3 bases are TGCAGCGTTGAAACAGTGGTCTCCTACAATGAGCAGTTCTTC. Translated, it gives CSVETVVSYNEQFF. The chain joins TRBV29-1 to TRBJ2-1, with D hard to call. Germline V lookup: CDR1 SQVTM, CDR2 ANQGSEA. CDR3 size: 14 residues. Trimming took off 2 bases at V and 0 bases at J, with 8 bases between the two ends.